This T cell receptor beta chain is from a study of cytomegalovirus exposure and HLA in healthy donors. Produced via immunoSEQ multiplex PCR; TCRdb's table is partial and in-frame only. The sample shows around 130,000 clones, roughly 84% of them seen only once. This CDR3 region has 13 residues. Trimming stripped 7 bases from V and 5 bases from J, with 12 bases between. In germline, CDR1 is MNHNY, CDR2 SVGAGI (reference sequence). The V call is TRBV6-6, the J call TRBJ1-5; D gene unclear. The sequenced sample was PBMCs. The receptor was derived from a woman aged 25-40 years in good health and CMV-seronegative. The CDR3 protein is CASNFESHQPQHF. CDR3 DNA sequence: TGTGCCAGCAACTTTGAGTCCCATCAGCCCCAGCATTTT.